These T cell receptor beta chains were read from a single sample in a study of T cell responses to AZD1222 COVID-19 vaccine. The data were produced by immunoSEQ multiplex PCR, yet TCRdb's version contains in-frame clones alone and is incomplete. The table includes about 67,000 clones, under 90% detected once. The sample in question was peripheral blood, obtained on day 0 of AZD1222 vaccination. The receptors were gathered from an adult in good health. The CDR3 runs from the conserved cysteine through the conserved F or W. D genes are given only for firm matches. Where a row states a size, it is once, few, many or the class of an expanded clone; other rows omit it.

abundance,v_gene,j_gene,d_gene,CDR3nt,CDR3aa
NA,TRBV30,TRBJ2-7,NA,TGTGCCTGGAGTGTAACTAGACGGTCCTACGAGCAGTACTTC,CAWSVTRRSYEQYF
few,TRBV7-3,TRBJ2-3,TRBD2,TGTGCCAGCAGCTTAACGGGACTAGCGGGGGAGACAGATACGCAGTATTTT,CASSLTGLAGETDTQYF
NA,TRBV6-2/TRBV6-3,TRBJ1-5,NA,TGTGCCAGCAGTTGGGCAGGGGCCCAGCCCCAGCATTTT,CASSWAGAQPQHF
NA,TRBV10-3,TRBJ2-7,NA,TGTGCCATCAGTGGTCGGGGAAGGGGAGCGGACGAGCAGTACTTC,CAISGRGRGADEQYF
NA,TRBV24-1,TRBJ2-1,NA,TGTGCCACCAGTGATTTAGGAGGGGGACAATACAATGAGCAGTTCTTC,CATSDLGGGQYNEQFF
NA,TRBV5-4,TRBJ2-7,NA,TGTGCCAGCAGCCTCTTCGGCCGGGACTACGAGCAGTACTTC,CASSLFGRDYEQYF
once,TRBV11-2,TRBJ1-6,NA,TGTGCCAGCAGCTTAGGCGTAGGGGGAGCACCCCTCCACTTT,CASSLGVGGAPLHF
NA,TRBV10-2,TRBJ1-1,TRBD1,TGCGCCAGCATGGCCCCGGGACAGACGAACACTGAAGCTTTCTTT,CASMAPGQTNTEAFF
NA,TRBV5-8,TRBJ2-3,NA,TGTGCCAGCAGCTTGGCGGAAAGCGGTAGCACAGATACGCAGTATTTT,CASSLAESGSTDTQYF
NA,TRBV3-1/TRBV3-2,TRBJ1-2,NA,TGTGCCAGCAGTTGGGACATCAGGTATGGCTACACCTTC,CASSWDIRYGYTF
NA,TRBV18,TRBJ2-7,NA,TGTGCCAGCTCACCATCTATCAATAATTTCCTCGAGCAGTACTTC,CASSPSINNFLEQYF
NA,TRBV4-2,TRBJ2-7,TRBD2,TGTGCCAGCAGCCAAGATAGAACTAGCGGAACCTACGAGCAGTACTTC,CASSQDRTSGTYEQYF
NA,TRBV7-2,TRBJ1-2,TRBD1,TGTGCCAGCAGCAAAAAACCGGGACAGGGACCCTATGGCTACACCTTC,CASSKKPGQGPYGYTF
NA,TRBV3-1/TRBV3-2,TRBJ1-2,NA,TGTGCCAGCAGCCAAGTTTACCTGGCAGGGCAAGCTAACTATGGCTACACCTTC,CASSQVYLAGQANYGYTF
NA,TRBV29-1,TRBJ2-7,NA,TGCAGCTTAAGAGTCGGTTACGAGCAGTACTTC,CSLRVGYEQYF
once,TRBV19,TRBJ1-2,TRBD1,TGTGCCAGTAGTCATTCCAATCCGGGACAGTTTTATGGCTACACCTTC,CASSHSNPGQFYGYTF
NA,TRBV5-6,TRBJ1-3,NA,TGTGCCAGCAGCTTGGCAGGGCCCTCTGGAAACACCATATATTTT,CASSLAGPSGNTIYF
NA,TRBV20-1,TRBJ1-1,NA,TGCGGGGGGACACCGAACACTGAAGCTTTCTTT,CGGTPNTEAFF
NA,TRBV2,TRBJ1-3,NA,TGTGCCAGCCGTCAGATTGGCAACACCATATATTTT,CASRQIGNTIYF
NA,TRBV27,TRBJ2-1,NA,TGTGCCAGCAGTTTATCAGGGGTTGGTGAGCAGTTCTTC,CASSLSGVGEQFF
NA,TRBV12-3/TRBV12-4,TRBJ2-7,NA,TGTGCCAGCAGTTTGTTCCCAAACTACGAGCAGTACTTC,CASSLFPNYEQYF
NA,TRBV3-1/TRBV3-2,TRBJ1-5,TRBD1,TGTGCCAGCAGCCAAGCCCCAGGGGGGAATCAGCCCCAGCATTTT,CASSQAPGGNQPQHF
NA,TRBV5-6,TRBJ2-7,NA,TGTGCCAGCAGCAGGGTGACGGGTACCTACGAGCAGTACTTC,CASSRVTGTYEQYF
NA,TRBV5-4,TRBJ1-1,NA,TGTGCCAGCAGGACTGACGAAAGTAACACTGAAGCTTTCTTT,CASRTDESNTEAFF
NA,TRBV6-6,TRBJ2-3,NA,TGTGCCAGCGGTCGCAGGGGATTAGCGACAGAACGCACAGATACGCAGTATTTT,CASGRRGLATERTDTQYF
NA,TRBV9,TRBJ1-1,NA,TGTGCCAGCAGCCCCAGGGCCTGGGGCACTGAAGCTTTCTTT,CASSPRAWGTEAFF
NA,TRBV7-2,TRBJ1-3,NA,TGTGCCAGCGGGAGACAAAAATCTGGAAACACCATATATTTT,CASGRQKSGNTIYF
few,TRBV9,TRBJ2-3,NA,TGTGCCAGCAGAGCCGACCTAACAGGGCACACAGATACGCAGTATTTT,CASRADLTGHTDTQYF
NA,TRBV10-2,TRBJ1-1,NA,TGCGCCAGCAGTGAGTCGCGGGGGTTCACTGAAGCTTTCTTT,CASSESRGFTEAFF
NA,TRBV5-6,TRBJ1-1,NA,TGTGCCAGCAGCGGAGCAGGACAGAGGAACACTGAAGCTTTCTTT,CASSGAGQRNTEAFF
NA,TRBV6-1,TRBJ1-2,NA,TGTGCCAGCAGCCGACAAACCCAGAGCTATGGCTACACCTTC,CASSRQTQSYGYTF
NA,TRBV27,TRBJ1-1,NA,TGTGCCAGCAGTTTAGGCCCAGGGGTTTGGGACACTGAAGCTTTCTTT,CASSLGPGVWDTEAFF
NA,TRBV20-1,TRBJ2-1,NA,TGCAGTGCCAAACCGGACAATGAGCAGTTCTTC,CSAKPDNEQFF
NA,TRBV29-1,TRBJ2-1,NA,TGCAGCAAAAAGACAGAGTACAATGAGCAGTTCTTC,CSKKTEYNEQFF
NA,TRBV3-1/TRBV3-2,TRBJ1-4,TRBD1,TGTGCCAGCAGCCCAGGGGGGACGGGCGAAAAACTGTTTTTT,CASSPGGTGEKLFF
NA,TRBV6-5,TRBJ1-1,NA,TGTGCCAGCAGTTACTCGGCGGATCCAAACACTGAAGCTTTCTTT,CASSYSADPNTEAFF
NA,TRBV4-3,TRBJ2-7,NA,TGCGCCAGCAGCCAAGGAACAATAGCGCCTTACGAGCAGTACTTC,CASSQGTIAPYEQYF
NA,TRBV5-1,TRBJ1-5,NA,TGCGCCAGCAGCTTGGACAGGAATCAGCCCCAGCATTTT,CASSLDRNQPQHF
NA,TRBV27,TRBJ1-4,TRBD1,TGTGCCAGCAGTAAACAGGGGAAGGCTGAAAAACTGTTTTTT,CASSKQGKAEKLFF
NA,TRBV24-1,TRBJ1-1,TRBD1,TGTGCCACCAGTGATTTCCGGCAGGGGGGCGCTGAAGCTTTCTTT,CATSDFRQGGAEAFF
NA,TRBV13,TRBJ2-1,TRBD2,TGTGCCAGCAGCGGGAGGGCAGTTCATGAGCAGTTCTTC,CASSGRAVHEQFF
NA,TRBV18,TRBJ2-2,TRBD1,TGTGCCAGCTCAACCGGGACAGGGAGTACCGGGGAGCTGTTTTTT,CASSTGTGSTGELFF
NA,TRBV7-3,TRBJ2-3,NA,TGTGCCAGCAGCCCCAGGACTGCTGGCTTCAAAGATACGCAGTATTTT,CASSPRTAGFKDTQYF
NA,TRBV20-1,TRBJ2-1,NA,TGCAGTGCTAGGATGGATGAGCAGTTCTTC,CSARMDEQFF
once,TRBV5-4,TRBJ2-3,NA,TGTGCCAGCAGCCCAGACTCTAGCACAGATACGCAGTATTTT,CASSPDSSTDTQYF
NA,TRBV30,TRBJ2-2,NA,TGTGCCTGGAGTGTACGGCTGACAGGGAACACCGGGGAGCTGTTTTTT,CAWSVRLTGNTGELFF
NA,TRBV7-2,TRBJ2-2,NA,TGTGCCAGCAGCTTAGTTGCTCTAGCCGGGGAGCTGTTTTTT,CASSLVALAGELFF
many,TRBV10-1,TRBJ2-5,NA,TGCGCCAGCAGTGGGAAGACAGACTCCCTGAGTGAGACCCAGTACTTC,CASSGKTDSLSETQYF
medium-sized,TRBV30,TRBJ1-5,NA,TGTGCCTGGTCCCCGGGCGCCGGGTGGCCCCAGCATTTT,CAWSPGAGWPQHF
NA,TRBV28,TRBJ2-7,TRBD1,TGTGCCAGTCTCACCGGGACAGGGTCCTACGAGCAGTACTTC,CASLTGTGSYEQYF
NA,TRBV18,TRBJ1-3,NA,TGTGCCAGCTCTGCCATTCTCTCTGGAAACACCATATATTTT,CASSAILSGNTIYF
NA,TRBV18,TRBJ2-1,NA,TGTGCCAGCTCGGAGGGGGGCATTGAGCAGTTCTTC,CASSEGGIEQFF
few,TRBV6-5,TRBJ1-2,TRBD1,TGTGCCAGCAGCCTCAGGGACAGGGGTTCTGGCTACACCTTC,CASSLRDRGSGYTF
NA,TRBV28,TRBJ2-2,TRBD1,TGTGCCAGCAGCCCAGGGGACAGCTCGAACACCGGGGAGCTGTTTTTT,CASSPGDSSNTGELFF
NA,TRBV3-1/TRBV3-2,TRBJ1-4,TRBD1,TGTGCCAGCAGCCCGACAGGGACTAATGAAAAACTGTTTTTT,CASSPTGTNEKLFF
NA,TRBV19,TRBJ2-5,TRBD2,TGTGCCAGTAGTGCCCAACATCTAGCGGGAGTTTGGTCTGAGACCCAGTACTTC,CASSAQHLAGVWSETQYF